Listed below are T cell receptor beta chains from one sample, sequenced in a study of Ad26.COV2.S vaccination and SARS-CoV-2 variants. This table comes from immunoSEQ multiplex PCR, and its TCRdb copy is limited to in-frame clones, with some not included. The table lists a few hundred thousand clones, around 90% of them singletons. The starting material was peripheral blood, obtained in a trial of Ad26.COV2.S vaccine versus placebo. Receptors were obtained from a person aged 18 to 59 who received the Ad26.COV2.S COVID-19 vaccine or a placebo. CDR3s include the opening cysteine and the closing phenylalanine or tryptophan. The order of the fields is J gene, D gene, clone size, V gene, CDR3 length, CDR3 DNA, CDR3 protein. A D gene is named only where the DNA matches it firmly. Not every row has a clone size; where given, it reads once, few, many or a size class.

TRBJ2-3	-	-	TRBV7-8	15	TGTGCCAGCAGCCCTCTCCTAGCTAGCACAGATACGCAGTATTTT	CASSPLLASTDTQYF
TRBJ1-3	-	few	TRBV18	16	TGTGCCAGCTCATCTAGCGGAGGGCCCTCTGGAAACACCATATATTTT	CASSSSGGPSGNTIYF
TRBJ2-7	-	-	TRBV5-6	14	TGTGCCAGCAGCCTGGGACGGGGGTACGTGGAGCAGTACTTC	CASSLGRGYVEQYF
TRBJ1-3	-	few	TRBV4-1	14	TGCGCCAGCAGCCAAGAGCAGGGTGGAAACACCATATATTTT	CASSQEQGGNTIYF
TRBJ1-5	TRBD1	once	TRBV19	12	TGTGCCAGTAGACAGGGGTTTCAGCCCCAGCATTTT	CASRQGFQPQHF
TRBJ1-5	-	few	TRBV4-2	15	TGTGCCAGCAGCCATCCAGGGACTGGCAATCAGCCCCAGCATTTT	CASSHPGTGNQPQHF
TRBJ2-1	TRBD2	once	TRBV9	17	TGTGCCAGCAGCGCCTCGACTAGCGGGGGGCCTGTCAATGAGCAGTTCTTC	CASSASTSGGPVNEQFF
TRBJ1-4	-	once	TRBV12-3/TRBV12-4	11	TGTGCCAGCAGCGTTAATGAAAAACTGTTTTTT	CASSVNEKLFF
TRBJ2-1	TRBD2	-	TRBV7-2	17	TGTGCCAGCAGCTTAGCGCTACCGGGGGGGCCCTACAATGAGCAGTTCTTC	CASSLALPGGPYNEQFF
TRBJ2-1	-	-	TRBV7-3	13	TGTGCCAGCAGCTTAATGTCCTACAATGAGCAGTTCTTC	CASSLMSYNEQFF
TRBJ2-3	TRBD2	-	TRBV27	15	TGTGCCAGCAGTTGGTCAGCGGGGGGGCTGGATACGCAGTATTTT	CASSWSAGGLDTQYF
TRBJ1-1	-	-	TRBV6-5	14	TGTGCCAGCATGCCGGGACTAATGAACACTGAAGCTTTCTTT	CASMPGLMNTEAFF
TRBJ2-2	-	-	TRBV13	12	TGTGCCAGCAGCCAAGACACCGGGGAGCTGTTTTTT	CASSQDTGELFF
TRBJ2-1	-	-	TRBV9	15	TGTGCCAGCAGCGTCTTGGGGAGCTCCTACAATGAGCAGTTCTTC	CASSVLGSSYNEQFF
TRBJ2-7	TRBD1	-	TRBV5-5	13	TGTGCCAGCGGCCGGGACAGGGTCCACGAGCAGTACTTC	CASGRDRVHEQYF
TRBJ2-3	-	once	TRBV5-1	15	TGCGCCAGCAGCTTGGGACTAGACAGCACAGATACGCAGTATTTT	CASSLGLDSTDTQYF
TRBJ2-7	TRBD1	-	TRBV5-8	12	TGTGCCAGCAAGGACAGGGTCTACGAGCAGTACTTC	CASKDRVYEQYF
TRBJ2-3	TRBD1	-	TRBV5-4	15	TGTGCCAGCAGCTCGAAGGGACAGAACACAGATACGCAGTATTTT	CASSSKGQNTDTQYF
TRBJ1-5	TRBD1	-	TRBV3-1/TRBV3-2	17	TGTGCCAGCAGCCAAACTTTCGAGGGACAGGGAAAAGAGCCCCAGCATTTT	CASSQTFEGQGKEPQHF
TRBJ2-5	TRBD1	few	TRBV12-5	14	TGTGCTAGTGGTTCGGGACAGGACCGAGAGACCCAGTACTTC	CASGSGQDRETQYF
TRBJ1-6	-	-	TRBV27	15	TGTGCCAGCAGTTTACGGAGCCCCTATAATTCACCCCTCCACTTT	CASSLRSPYNSPLHF
TRBJ2-2	-	-	TRBV7-2	13	TGTGCCAGCAGCTTGAGGTACACCGGGGAGCTGTTTTTT	CASSLRYTGELFF
TRBJ2-3	-	-	TRBV29-1	15	TGCAGCGTTGACCCCTCGGAGCTTCACACAGATACGCAGTATTTT	CSVDPSELHTDTQYF
TRBJ2-7	TRBD2	once	TRBV20-1	15	TGCAGTGCTAGTAAGATGTCTAGCGGATTCTACGAGCAGTACTTC	CSASKMSSGFYEQYF
TRBJ1-2	-	few	TRBV18	13	TGTGCCAGCTCACCAGACAGGAGCTATGGCTACACCTTC	CASSPDRSYGYTF
TRBJ2-2	TRBD1	-	TRBV7-6	15	TGTGCCAGCACCCCGACAGGGGGCAACACCGGGGAGCTGTTTTTT	CASTPTGGNTGELFF
TRBJ2-5	TRBD1	-	TRBV7-3	14	TGTGCCAGCAGCTCGACAGGGAGTGGAGAGACCCAGTACTTC	CASSSTGSGETQYF
TRBJ2-1	-	-	TRBV5-1	15	TGCGCCAGCAGCTCAGCGGACCCAGGTTACAATGAGCAGTTCTTC	CASSSADPGYNEQFF
TRBJ1-5	-	-	TRBV7-9	14	TGTGCCAGCAGCTTAAGTCCGGCGATTCAGCCCCAGCATTTT	CASSLSPAIQPQHF
TRBJ1-3	-	-	TRBV12-3/TRBV12-4	12	TGTGCCAGCAGTGCGCCTGGAAACACCATATATTTT	CASSAPGNTIYF
TRBJ1-2	TRBD1	-	TRBV27	15	TGTGCCAGCACTCCTATGGGGCAGGGGGGATATGGCTACACCTTC	CASTPMGQGGYGYTF
TRBJ1-1	-	-	TRBV9	14	TGTGCCAGCAGCGTCACCTTTACAGGAATTGAAGCTTTCTTT	CASSVTFTGIEAFF
TRBJ1-1	-	-	TRBV7-2	18	TGTGCCAGCAGCCGGGAGGTTGGAGGGGCCATAAAAAACACTGAAGCTTTCTTT	CASSREVGGAIKNTEAFF
TRBJ1-4	TRBD1	few	TRBV30	13	TGTGCCTGGAGTGTCCCTGAACAGGGGCAACTGTTTTTT	CAWSVPEQGQLFF
TRBJ1-2	-	-	TRBV11-1	16	TGTGCCAGCAGCCCCCGGGTGGGCAGGGGCAACTATGGCTACACCTTC	CASSPRVGRGNYGYTF
TRBJ2-7	-	-	TRBV9	14	TGTGCCAGCAGCGGACGGGCCGCGGTGGGGGAGCAGTACTTC	CASSGRAAVGEQYF
TRBJ1-1	-	-	TRBV12-3/TRBV12-4	12	TGTGCCAGCAGTTTAGCGATTACTGAAGCTTTCTTT	CASSLAITEAFF
TRBJ1-2	-	-	TRBV4-1	15	TGCGCCAGCAGTCAAAAACGTGAGGGGACCTATGGCTACACCTTC	CASSQKREGTYGYTF
TRBJ1-5	TRBD1	-	TRBV18	15	TGTGCCAGCTCACCGGACAGGGGGCTTCATCAGCCCCAGCATTTT	CASSPDRGLHQPQHF
TRBJ1-2	TRBD1	-	TRBV5-1	17	TGCGCCAGCAGCTCTTCTACCCTGGACAGGGGTTGGAATGGCTACACCTTC	CASSSSTLDRGWNGYTF